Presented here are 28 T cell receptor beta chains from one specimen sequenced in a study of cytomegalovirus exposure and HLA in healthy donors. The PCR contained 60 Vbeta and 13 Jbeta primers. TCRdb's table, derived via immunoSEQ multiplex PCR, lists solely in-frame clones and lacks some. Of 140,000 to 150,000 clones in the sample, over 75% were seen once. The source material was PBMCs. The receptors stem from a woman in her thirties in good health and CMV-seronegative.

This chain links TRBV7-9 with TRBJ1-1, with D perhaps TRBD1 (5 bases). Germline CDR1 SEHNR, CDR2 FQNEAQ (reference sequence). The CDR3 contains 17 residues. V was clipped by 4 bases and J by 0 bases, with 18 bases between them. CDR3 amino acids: CASSSHPWQGMNTEAFF. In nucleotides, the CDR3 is TGTGCCAGCAGCTCCCACCCATGGCAGGGAATGAACACTGAAGCTTTCTTT.

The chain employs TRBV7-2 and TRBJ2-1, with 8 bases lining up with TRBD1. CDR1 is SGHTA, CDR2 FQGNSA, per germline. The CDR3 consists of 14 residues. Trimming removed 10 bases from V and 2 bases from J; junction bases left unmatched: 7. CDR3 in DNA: TGTGCCACAAAGACAGGGGCCACCTACAATGAGCAGTTCTTC. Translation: CATKTGATYNEQFF.

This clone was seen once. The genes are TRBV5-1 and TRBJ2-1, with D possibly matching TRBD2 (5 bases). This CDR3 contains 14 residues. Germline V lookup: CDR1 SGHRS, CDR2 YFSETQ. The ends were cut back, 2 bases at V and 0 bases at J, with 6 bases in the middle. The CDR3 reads CASSFGDSYNEQFF. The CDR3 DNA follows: TGCGCCAGCAGCTTCGGGGACTCCTACAATGAGCAGTTCTTC.

CDR3 bases: TGCAGCGTTGTGAAAGCGGGTCTCGGCGAGCAGTACTTC. Translated, it gives CSVVKAGLGEQYF. This chain links TRBV29-1 with TRBJ2-7; a possible D gene is TRBD2 (6 bases). This CDR3 is 13 amino acids long. From germline, CDR1 is SQVTM and CDR2 ANQGSEA. The V end lost 4 bases, the J end lost 6 bases, and 16 bases lay between the germline ends.

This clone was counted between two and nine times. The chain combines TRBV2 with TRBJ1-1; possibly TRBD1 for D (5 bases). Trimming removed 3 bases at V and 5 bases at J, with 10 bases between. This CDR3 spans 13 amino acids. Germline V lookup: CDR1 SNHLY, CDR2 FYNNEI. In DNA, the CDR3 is TGTGCCAGCAGTGATCAGGGAGGAACTGAAGCTTTCTTT. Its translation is CASSDQGGTEAFF. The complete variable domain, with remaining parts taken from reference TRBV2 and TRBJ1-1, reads EPEVTQTPSHQVTQMGQEVILRCVPISNHLYFYWYRQILGQKVEFLVSFYNNEISEKSEIFDDQFSVERPDGSNFTLKIRSTKLEDSAMYFCASSDQGGTEAFFGQGTRLTVV.

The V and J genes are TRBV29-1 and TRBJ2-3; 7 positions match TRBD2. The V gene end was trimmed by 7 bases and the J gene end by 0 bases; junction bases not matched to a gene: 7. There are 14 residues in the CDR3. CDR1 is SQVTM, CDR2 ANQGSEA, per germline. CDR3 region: CSAVSGASTDTQYF. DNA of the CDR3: TGCAGCGCCGTCAGCGGGGCTAGCACAGATACGCAGTATTTT.

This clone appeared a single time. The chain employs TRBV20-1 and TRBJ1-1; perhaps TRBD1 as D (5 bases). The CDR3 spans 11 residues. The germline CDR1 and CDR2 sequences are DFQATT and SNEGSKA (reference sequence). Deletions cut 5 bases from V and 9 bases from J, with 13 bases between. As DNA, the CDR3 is TGCAGTGCTTCTAGGCAGGGTAAAGCTTTCTTT. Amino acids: CSASRQGKAFF.

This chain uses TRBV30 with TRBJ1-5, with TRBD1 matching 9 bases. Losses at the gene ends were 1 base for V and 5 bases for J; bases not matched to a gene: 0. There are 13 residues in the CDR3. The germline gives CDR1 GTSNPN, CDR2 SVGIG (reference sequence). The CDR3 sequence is CAWSGQGDQPQHF. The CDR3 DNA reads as TGTGCCTGGAGTGGACAGGGGGATCAGCCCCAGCATTTT. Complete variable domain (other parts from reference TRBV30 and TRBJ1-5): SQTIHQWPATLVQPVGSPLSLECTVEGTSNPNLYWYRQAAGRGLQLLFYSVGIGQISSEVPQNLSASRPQDRQFILSSKKLLLSDSGFYLCAWSGQGDQPQHFGDGTRLSIL.

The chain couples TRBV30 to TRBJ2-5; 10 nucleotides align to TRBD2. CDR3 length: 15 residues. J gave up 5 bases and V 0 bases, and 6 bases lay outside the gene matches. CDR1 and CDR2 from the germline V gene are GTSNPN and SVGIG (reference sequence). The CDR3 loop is CAWSVLAGRGETQYF. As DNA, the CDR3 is TGTGCCTGGAGTGTACTAGCGGGACGGGGGGAGACCCAGTACTTC.

CDR3 DNA sequence: TGCGCCAGCAGCTTGGTCGCAGGGGCCGAAAATTATGGCTACACCTTC. This translates into CASSLVAGAENYGYTF. The V and J genes are TRBV5-1 and TRBJ1-2; D is perhaps TRBD1 (6 bases). The germline CDR1 and CDR2 sequences are SGHRS and YFSETQ. The CDR3 totals 16 residues. With 0 bases removed from V and 5 bases from J, the gap between germline ends came to 17 bases. Full variable domain (missing parts from reference TRBV5-1 and TRBJ1-2): KAGVTQTPRYLIKTRGQQVTLSCSPISGHRSVSWYQQTPGQGLQFLFEYFSETQRNKGNFPGRFSGRQFSNSRSEMNVSTLELGDSALYLCASSLVAGAENYGYTFGSGTRLTVV.

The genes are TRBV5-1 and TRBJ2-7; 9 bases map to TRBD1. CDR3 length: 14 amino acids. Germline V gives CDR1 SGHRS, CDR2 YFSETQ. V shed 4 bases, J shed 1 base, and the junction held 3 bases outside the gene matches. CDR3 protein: CASSTTGGSYEQYF. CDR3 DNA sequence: TGCGCCAGCAGCACGACAGGGGGGTCCTACGAGCAGTACTTC.

Written as DNA, the CDR3 is TGTGCCTGGCAGGGCGGTCATGAGACCCAGTACTTC. Translating gives CAWQGGHETQYF. This chain links TRBV30 with TRBJ2-5, with a weak D call TRBD1 (5 bases). Trimming removed 5 bases from V and 5 bases from J, with 12 bases in between. CDR1 GTSNPN and CDR2 SVGIG come from the germline V gene (reference sequence). CDR3 length: 12 residues.

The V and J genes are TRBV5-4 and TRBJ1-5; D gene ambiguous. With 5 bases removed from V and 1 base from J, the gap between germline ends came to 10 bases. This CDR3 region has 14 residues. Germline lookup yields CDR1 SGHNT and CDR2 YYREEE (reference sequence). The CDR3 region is CASSHDGSNQPQHF. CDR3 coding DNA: TGTGCCAGCAGTCACGACGGGAGCAATCAGCCCCAGCATTTT.

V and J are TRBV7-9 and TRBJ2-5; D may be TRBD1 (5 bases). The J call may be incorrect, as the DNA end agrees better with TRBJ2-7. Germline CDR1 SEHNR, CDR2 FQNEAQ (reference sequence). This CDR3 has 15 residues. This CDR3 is CASSLVDSYSYEQYF. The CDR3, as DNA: TGTGCCAGCAGCTTAGTCGACAGCTACTCCTACGAGCAGTACTTC.

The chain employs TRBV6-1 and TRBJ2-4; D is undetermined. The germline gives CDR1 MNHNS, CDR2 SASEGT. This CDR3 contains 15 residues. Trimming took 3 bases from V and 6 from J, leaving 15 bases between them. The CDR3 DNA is TGTGCCAGCAGTGATTTCTATAGCCGCGGAAACATTCAGTACTTC. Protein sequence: CASSDFYSRGNIQYF.

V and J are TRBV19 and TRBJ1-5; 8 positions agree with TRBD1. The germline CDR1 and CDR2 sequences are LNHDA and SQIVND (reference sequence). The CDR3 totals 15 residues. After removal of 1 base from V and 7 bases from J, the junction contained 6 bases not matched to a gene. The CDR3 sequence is CASSIGQGAKQPQHF. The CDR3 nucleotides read TGTGCCAGTAGTATAGGGCAGGGGGCGAAACAGCCCCAGCATTTT.

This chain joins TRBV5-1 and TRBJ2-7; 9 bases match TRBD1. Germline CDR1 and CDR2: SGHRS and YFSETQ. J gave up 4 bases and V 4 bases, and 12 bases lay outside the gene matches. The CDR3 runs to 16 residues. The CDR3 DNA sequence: TGCGCCAGCAGCCCACCGGGACAGGGCGTGGGGTACGAGCAGTACTTC. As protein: CASSPPGQGVGYEQYF.

The CDR3 loop is CASSLDRAGHEQYF. The CDR3 DNA is TGTGCCAGCAGTCTTGACAGGGCTGGCCACGAGCAGTACTTC. The rearrangement uses TRBV7-9 and TRBJ2-7, with 7 bases fitting TRBD1. Germline-derived CDR1 and CDR2 are SEHNR and FQNEAQ (reference sequence). The CDR3 is 14 amino acids. The ends lost 6 bases at V and 5 bases at J; junction bases unmatched: 10.

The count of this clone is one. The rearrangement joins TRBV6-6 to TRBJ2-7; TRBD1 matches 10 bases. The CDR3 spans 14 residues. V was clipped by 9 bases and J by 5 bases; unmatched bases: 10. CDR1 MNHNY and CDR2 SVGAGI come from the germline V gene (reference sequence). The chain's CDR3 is CASRTGGEWHEQYF. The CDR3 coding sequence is TGTGCCAGTCGGACAGGGGGTGAATGGCACGAGCAGTACTTC.

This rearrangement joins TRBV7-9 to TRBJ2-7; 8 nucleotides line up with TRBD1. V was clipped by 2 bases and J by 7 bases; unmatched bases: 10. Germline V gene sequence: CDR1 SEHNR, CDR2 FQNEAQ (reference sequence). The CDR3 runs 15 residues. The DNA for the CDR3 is TGTGCCAGCAGCTTATCAAACAGGGGGGCCTTGGAGCAGTACTTC. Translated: CASSLSNRGALEQYF.

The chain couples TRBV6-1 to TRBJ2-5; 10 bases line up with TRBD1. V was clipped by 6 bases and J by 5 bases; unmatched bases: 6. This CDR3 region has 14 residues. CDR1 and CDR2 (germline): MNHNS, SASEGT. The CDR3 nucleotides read TGTGCCAGCAGGCCGGGACAGGGGTGGGAGACCCAGTACTTC. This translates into CASRPGQGWETQYF.

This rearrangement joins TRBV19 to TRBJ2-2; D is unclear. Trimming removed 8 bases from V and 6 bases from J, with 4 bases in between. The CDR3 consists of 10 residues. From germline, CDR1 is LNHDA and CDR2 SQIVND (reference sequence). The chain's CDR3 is CASGPGELFF. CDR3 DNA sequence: TGTGCCAGTGGGCCCGGGGAGCTGTTTTTT. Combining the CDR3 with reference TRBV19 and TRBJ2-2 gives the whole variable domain DGGITQSPKYLFRKEGQNVTLSCEQNLNHDAMYWYRQDPGQGLRLIYYSQIVNDFQKGDIAEGYSVSREKKESFPLTVTSAQKNPTAFYLCASGPGELFFGEGSRLTVL.

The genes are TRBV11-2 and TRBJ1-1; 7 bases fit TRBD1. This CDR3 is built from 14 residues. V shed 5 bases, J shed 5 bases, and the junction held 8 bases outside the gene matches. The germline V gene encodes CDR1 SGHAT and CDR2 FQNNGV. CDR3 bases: TGTGCCAGCAGCGTAGGGGGGACAGTTACTGAAGCTTTCTTT. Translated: CASSVGGTVTEAFF.

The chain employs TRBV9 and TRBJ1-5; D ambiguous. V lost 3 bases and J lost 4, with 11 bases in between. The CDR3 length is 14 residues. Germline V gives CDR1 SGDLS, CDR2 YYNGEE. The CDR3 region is CASSADRGNQPQHF. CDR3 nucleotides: TGTGCCAGCAGCGCGGACCGAGGGAATCAGCCCCAGCATTTT. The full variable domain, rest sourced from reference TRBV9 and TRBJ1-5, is DSGVTQTPKHLITATGQRVTLRCSPRSGDLSVYWYQQSLDQGLQFLIQYYNGEERAKGNILERFSAQQFPDLHSELNLSSLELGDSALYFCASSADRGNQPQHFGDGTRLSIL.

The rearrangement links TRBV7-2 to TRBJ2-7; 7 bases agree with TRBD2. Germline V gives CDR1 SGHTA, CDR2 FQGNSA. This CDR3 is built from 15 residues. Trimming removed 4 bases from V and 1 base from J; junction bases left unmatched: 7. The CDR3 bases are TGTGCCAGCAGCTCGGAAAGCGGGATATCCTACGAGCAGTACTTC. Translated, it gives CASSSESGISYEQYF.

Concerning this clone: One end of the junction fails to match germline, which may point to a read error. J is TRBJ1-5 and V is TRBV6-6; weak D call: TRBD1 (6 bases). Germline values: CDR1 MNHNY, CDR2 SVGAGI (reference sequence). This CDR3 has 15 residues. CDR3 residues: CASSDSGAHGQPQHF. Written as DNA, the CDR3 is TGTGCCAGCAGTGACTCAGGGGCTCACGGACAGCCCCAGCATTTT.

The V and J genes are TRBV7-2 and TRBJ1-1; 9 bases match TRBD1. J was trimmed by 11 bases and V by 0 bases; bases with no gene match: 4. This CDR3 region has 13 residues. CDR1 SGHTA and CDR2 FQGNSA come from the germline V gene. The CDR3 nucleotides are TGTGCCAGCAGCTTAGCAGGGACAGGGAGTGCTTTCTTT. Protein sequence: CASSLAGTGSAFF. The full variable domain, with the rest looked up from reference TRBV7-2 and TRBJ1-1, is GAGVSQSPSNKVTEKGKDVELRCDPISGHTALYWYRQSLGQGLEFLIYFQGNSAPDKSGLPSDRFSAERTGGSVSTLTIQRTQQEDSAVYLCASSLAGTGSAFFGQGTRLTVV.

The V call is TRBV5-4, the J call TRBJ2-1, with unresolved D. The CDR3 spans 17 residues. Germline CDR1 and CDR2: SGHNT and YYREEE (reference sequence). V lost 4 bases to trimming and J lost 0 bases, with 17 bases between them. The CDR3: CASSPPPGVSSYNEQFF. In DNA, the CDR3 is TGTGCCAGCAGCCCTCCACCCGGTGTTAGCTCCTACAATGAGCAGTTCTTC. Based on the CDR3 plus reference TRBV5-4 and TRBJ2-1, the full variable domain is ETGVTQSPTHLIKTRGQQVTLRCSSQSGHNTVSWYQQALGQGPQFIFQYYREEENGRGNFPPRFSGLQFPNYSSELNVNALELDDSALYLCASSPPPGVSSYNEQFFGPGTRLTVL.